The 8 T cell receptor beta chains below come from one sample, sequenced in a study of T-cell memory formation after mild COVID-19. MiXCR, applied by TCRdb to the 5' RACE reads, yields one record per CDR3 protein. The sample consists of 350,000 or so distinct CDR3 sequences, under 15% of them appearing once. The specimen sequenced was PBMCs or a T cell subset sorted from them (not recorded which). Receptor source: a man between 18 and 29 years old who had mild COVID-19 (a few samples of this study predate the infection). Cell type and time point are not known.

The chain employs TRBV6-2 or TRBV6-3 and TRBJ2-7, with 9 bases lining up with TRBD1. J gave up 8 bases and V 2 bases, and 4 bases lay outside the gene matches. The CDR3 is 13 residues long. CDR1 and CDR2 from the germline V gene are MNHEY and SVGEGT. The CDR3: CASSYLGQGKQYV. The DNA of the CDR3 is TGTGCCAGCAGTTACCTGGGACAGGGCAAGCAGTACGTC.

The sample holds a few counts of this clonotype. The chain is built from TRBV6-1 and TRBJ1-4; 7 nucleotides align to TRBD1. V shed 3 bases, J shed 7 bases, and the junction held 11 bases outside the gene matches. This CDR3 is 16 amino acids long. Germline V CDR1 and CDR2: MNHNS, SASEGT. The CDR3 bases are TGTGCCAGCAGTGATTGGGAGGGGGCGTCGGGTGAAAAACTGTTTTTT. Its protein product is CASSDWEGASGEKLFF.

The chain carries TRBV7-9 and TRBJ2-3; D perhaps matches TRBD2 (6 bases). Trimming removed 10 bases from V and 1 base from J, with 9 bases in between. This CDR3 spans 12 amino acids. The V gene's germline CDR1 is SEHNR and CDR2 FQNEAQ (reference sequence). CDR3 sequence reads: CATGGGTDTQYF. In DNA, the CDR3 is TGTGCCACGGGCGGGGGCACAGATACGCAGTATTTT.

The chain combines TRBV24-1 with TRBJ2-1; 8 nucleotides match TRBD1. Trimming took 4 bases from V and 7 from J; bases not matched to a gene: 11. Germline CDR1 and CDR2: KGHDR and SFDVKD. The CDR3 totals 16 residues. CDR3: CATSDPTGTGSNEQFF. The CDR3 DNA follows: TGTGCCACCAGTGACCCCACCGGGACAGGTTCGAATGAGCAGTTCTTC.

This clonotype was counted a few times. This sequence joins TRBV6-6 and TRBJ2-2; 8 bases are shared with TRBD1. CDR1 MNHNY and CDR2 SVGAGI come from the germline V gene (reference sequence). The length of the CDR3 is 14 residues. The trim removed 5 bases at V and 8 bases at J, leaving 7 bases unmatched. The CDR3 bases are TGTGCCAGCAGTCGACAGGGGAGGAGGGGGGAGCTGTTTTTT. It is translated as CASSRQGRRGELFF.

J is TRBJ1-4 and V is TRBV6-5; D gene uncertain. The germline V gene encodes CDR1 MNHEY and CDR2 SVGAGI. Trimming removed 5 bases from V and 7 bases from J, with 11 bases in between. The CDR3 consists of 13 residues. CDR3 nucleotide sequence: TGTGCCAGCAGTGTCGCCTTCTTTGAAAAACTGTTTTTT. Its protein is CASSVAFFEKLFF.

This clonotype occurred a few times. The V gene is TRBV27, the J gene TRBJ2-7, with D tentatively TRBD1 (5 bases). The CDR3 covers 13 residues. Between the trimmed V and J ends, which lost 8 bases and 2 bases, there was a span of 13 bases. Germline CDR1 MNHEY, CDR2 SMNVEV (reference sequence). Written as DNA, the CDR3 is TGTGCCAGCGGTCGGGCAGGGACCTACGAGCAGTACTTC. Its translation is CASGRAGTYEQYF.

This clonotype has a handful of counts. The chain combines TRBV20-1 with TRBJ2-2; D is undetermined. Per the germline V gene, CDR1 is DFQATT and CDR2 is SNEGSKA (reference sequence). V lost 6 bases and J lost 4, with 21 bases in between. The CDR3 sequence is 16 residues long. The chain's CDR3 is CSARPPRNKPTGELFF. DNA of the CDR3: TGCAGTGCCCGACCGCCCCGCAATAAACCCACCGGGGAGCTGTTTTTT.